Below, 23 T cell receptor beta chains from the same sample are listed, as sequenced in a study of identical twins. TCRdb fed the 5' RACE reads into MiXCR, producing one record per CDR3 protein. The sample lists approximately 490,000 distinct CDR3 sequences, 20% to 25% occurring once. Separately, the same data were catalogued under a study of yellow fever vaccine responses in identical twins.

Specimen: CD4+ T cells sorted from blood. The receptors shown here come from a woman under 30 in good health.

This clonotype was seen a few times. The chain carries TRBV4-2 and TRBJ2-1, with 7 bases identical to TRBD2. The germline V gene has CDR1 LGHNA and CDR2 YNFKEQ. The J segment lost 10 bases and the V segment lost 0 bases, leaving 15 bases of the junction unmatched. The CDR3 has 17 amino acids. The CDR3 sequence: CASSQDWGGTTRFEQFF. The CDR3 DNA follows: TGTGCCAGCAGCCAAGATTGGGGGGGAACTACCCGATTCGAGCAGTTCTTC.

This clonotype was counted between two and nine times. The rearrangement links TRBV28 to TRBJ2-5; possible D gene TRBD2, 6 bases. CDR3 length: 13 residues. Trimming cost V 6 bases and J 4 bases, with 12 bases left between them. Germline values: CDR1 MDHEN, CDR2 SYDVKM. CDR3 sequence: CASRRDGGETQYF. The CDR3 coding sequence is TGTGCCAGCAGACGTGACGGGGGAGAGACCCAGTACTTC.

V is TRBV25-1 and J is TRBJ1-5; 9 bases are a match to TRBD1. V dropped 5 bases and J dropped 2; count of bases not matched to a gene: 16. Looked up from germline, CDR1 is MGHDK and CDR2 is SYGVNS. The CDR3 has 19 residues. DNA for the CDR3: TGTGCCAGCAGTCCCCGAACCGGGACAGGGATTAGGGGCAATCAGCCCCAGCATTTT. It codes for CASSPRTGTGIRGNQPQHF.

The chain links TRBV4-2 to TRBJ2-1; TRBD2 matches 7 bases. V gave up 4 bases and J gave up 3 bases; unmatched junction bases: 15. The CDR3 extends over 18 amino acids. Germline CDR1 reads LGHNA; CDR2 reads YNFKEQ. Here the CDR3 DNA reads TGTGCCAGCAGCCCCAGCGTGGGCGGGAGTTTCGGCTACAATGAGCAGTTCTTC. This codes for CASSPSVGGSFGYNEQFF.

In this sample, this clonotype turned up many times. This chain joins TRBV24-1 and TRBJ1-5, with a possible D match to TRBD1 (6 bases). V lost 3 bases and J lost 7, with 18 bases in between. The germline gives CDR1 KGHDR, CDR2 SFDVKD. CDR3 length: 16 amino acids. CDR3 region: CATSDPQGHPNQPQHF. CDR3 nucleotide sequence: TGTGCCACCAGTGATCCCCAGGGACACCCTAACCAGCCCCAGCATTTT.

The rearrangement uses TRBV28 and TRBJ2-7, with 7 bases matching TRBD1. CDR1 is MDHEN and CDR2 is SYDVKM in the germline V gene. The junction had 6 bases not matched to a gene; V was cut back by 6 bases and J by 1 base. The CDR3 loop spans 14 amino acids. The CDR3 protein is CASSRGSSSYEQYV. The CDR3 DNA reads TGTGCCAGCAGCAGGGGGAGCTCTTCCTACGAGCAGTACGTC.

This clonotype was picked up a small number of times. Here the CDR3 DNA reads TGTGCCAGCAGTTTCCCGGGTAGCACAGATACGCAGTATTTT. Protein: CASSFPGSTDTQYF. The chain couples TRBV12-3 or TRBV12-4 to TRBJ2-3; no definite D call. With 3 bases removed from V and 0 bases from J, the gap between germline ends came to 7 bases. The CDR3 totals 14 residues.

This rearrangement joins TRBV27 to TRBJ2-1; 10 bases are shared with TRBD2. Germline assignment: CDR1 MNHEY and CDR2 SMNVEV (reference sequence). The CDR3 extends over 16 amino acids. Trimming removed 3 bases from V and 7 bases from J; junction bases left unmatched: 9. CDR3 protein: CASSFYTSGNANEQFF. The DNA of the CDR3 is TGTGCCAGCAGTTTTTATACTAGCGGGAATGCGAATGAGCAGTTCTTC.

V is TRBV6-5 and J is TRBJ1-6; 7 bases map to TRBD1. The CDR3 loop spans 17 amino acids. The trim removed 0 bases at V and 7 bases at J, leaving 9 bases unmatched. CDR1 and CDR2 (germline): MNHEY, SVGAGI. CDR3 sequence reads: CASSYSKEGAKNSPLHF. As DNA, the CDR3 is TGTGCCAGCAGTTACTCGAAGGAGGGGGCGAAGAATTCACCCCTCCACTTT.

This clonotype appeared a few times. The chain couples TRBV12-3 or TRBV12-4 to TRBJ1-6, with unresolved D. The CDR3 has 13 residues. Between the trimmed V and J ends, which lost 4 bases and 8 bases, there was a span of 9 bases. CDR3: CASSWQLDSPLHF. The CDR3 DNA reads as TGTGCCAGCAGTTGGCAGTTGGATTCACCCCTCCACTTT.

V is TRBV15 and J is TRBJ2-3, with D uncertain. Per germline, CDR1 LNHNV and CDR2 YYDKDF (reference sequence). V was cut by 0 bases and J by 5 bases, with 18 bases left in between. The CDR3 consists of 17 residues. CDR3 DNA: TGTGCCACCAGCAGAGATGCCCCCACCAAGCTGGGAGATACGCAGTATTTT. Its translation is CATSRDAPTKLGDTQYF.

The chain combines TRBV11-2 with TRBJ2-7; D possibly uses TRBD1 or TRBD2 (5 bases each). V was trimmed by 7 bases and J by 4 bases, leaving 20 bases between them. This CDR3 is 15 amino acids long. Germline-derived CDR1 and CDR2 are SGHAT and FQNNGV. The CDR3 reads CASIPRGPGPYEQYF. The CDR3, as DNA: TGTGCCAGCATCCCCCGGGGACCGGGACCATACGAGCAGTACTTC.

In this sample, this clonotype turned up a few times. The CDR3 loop is CASSRIVNTEAFF. The CDR3 DNA sequence: TGTGCCAGCAGCCGGATCGTGAACACTGAAGCTTTCTTT. The J gene is TRBJ1-1, the V gene TRBV12-3 or TRBV12-4; D not certain. V was clipped by 6 bases and J by 0 bases, with 8 bases between them. This CDR3 has 13 residues.

This clonotype was seen only a few times. V is TRBV20-1 and J is TRBJ2-7; 11 bases line up with TRBD2. This CDR3 region has 16 residues. The J segment lost 5 bases and the V segment lost 2 bases, leaving 11 bases of the junction unmatched. Germline V gene sequence: CDR1 DFQATT, CDR2 SNEGSKA (reference sequence). In nucleotides, the CDR3 is TGCAGTGCTAGATCTCTAGCGGGAGGAGGCCGCAACGAGCAGTACTTC. Its translation: CSARSLAGGGRNEQYF.

This clonotype was recorded a few times. The CDR3 here is CASTNPRGPTTDTQYF. The CDR3 DNA follows: TGTGCCAGCACCAACCCCCGGGGGCCCACGACAGATACGCAGTATTTT. V is TRBV21-1 and J is TRBJ2-3; no DNA check was done on the table's D call, TRBD1. TRBV21-1 is a pseudogene. This CDR3 is built from 16 residues.

The gene calls are TRBV14 and TRBJ2-5, with TRBD1 matching over 10 bases. Looked up from germline, CDR1 is SGHDN and CDR2 is FVKESK. J gave up 3 bases and V 8 bases, and 9 bases lay outside the gene matches. The CDR3 is made up of 15 amino acids. The chain's CDR3 is CASRGFGQGEETQYF. For the CDR3, the DNA is TGTGCCAGCCGGGGATTCGGACAGGGGGAAGAGACCCAGTACTTC.

This chain connects TRBV12-3 or TRBV12-4 to TRBJ2-6; D call uncertain. The CDR3 covers 14 residues. V shed 2 bases and J shed 9 bases, with 11 bases lying between them. The CDR3: CASSLKRRHNVLTF. The CDR3 region has the DNA TGTGCCAGCAGTTTAAAGCGTCGACACAACGTCCTGACTTTC.

The genes are TRBV5-1 and TRBJ2-5; perhaps TRBD2 as D (7 bases). Trimming left V 2 bases short and J 4 bases short, with 12 bases between. The CDR3 has 14 amino acids. Looked up from germline, CDR1 is SGHRS and CDR2 is YFSETQ. The CDR3 DNA is TGCGCCAGCAGCTTAGGGGGGGAATCAGAGACCCAGTACTTC. This encodes CASSLGGESETQYF.

This clonotype was detected only a few times. This sequence joins TRBV28 and TRBJ1-1; D is unclear. CDR1 and CDR2 (germline): MDHEN, SYDVKM. The CDR3 covers 12 residues. The ends were cut back, 6 bases at V and 3 bases at J, with 8 bases in the middle. The CDR3 loop reads CASSNIYTEAFF. In DNA form, the CDR3 reads TGTGCCAGCAGCAATATTTACACTGAAGCTTTCTTT. The full variable domain, with the rest looked up from reference TRBV28 and TRBJ1-1, is DVKVTQSSRYLVKRTGEKVFLECVQDMDHENMFWYRQDPGLGLRLIYFSYDVKMKEKGDIPEGYSVSREKKERFSLILESASTNQTSMYLCASSNIYTEAFFGQGTRLTVV.

The chain recombines TRBV6-2 or TRBV6-3 with TRBJ2-1; 12 bases agree with TRBD1. Unmatched junction bases numbered 27, after V lost 5 bases and J lost 4 bases. The germline V gene encodes CDR1 MNHEY and CDR2 SVGEGT. This CDR3 has 23 residues. CDR3 nucleotides: TGTGCCAGCAGTACTCCTCGGGACAGGGGGCGAACCTCGAGTCGACACTATTACAATGAGCAGTTCTTC. Amino acid sequence: CASSTPRDRGRTSSRHYYNEQFF.

The V call is TRBV11-2, the J call TRBJ2-5, with 11 bases aligning to TRBD2. The junction had 13 bases not matched to a gene; V was cut back by 4 bases and J by 3 bases. The germline V gene encodes CDR1 SGHAT and CDR2 FQNNGV. CDR3 length: 18 residues. The CDR3 DNA sequence: TGTGCCAGCAGCTCCTTTTCACTAGCGGGAGACTTTAAAGAGACCCAGTACTTC. Translated, it gives CASSSFSLAGDFKETQYF.

The J gene is TRBJ2-2, the V gene TRBV20-1, with D possibly matching TRBD2 (6 bases). The CDR3 covers 13 residues. The V end was cut by 3 bases, the J end by 1 base, with 6 bases between. The germline gives CDR1 DFQATT, CDR2 SNEGSKA (reference sequence). The CDR3 nucleotides read TGCAGTGCTAGCGGGAGGAACACCGGGGAGCTGTTTTTT. Encoded protein: CSASGRNTGELFF.

The V and J genes are TRBV20-1 and TRBJ2-1; TRBD2 matches 13 bases. In germline, CDR1 is DFQATT, CDR2 SNEGSKA (reference sequence). The CDR3 has 16 residues. V gave up 6 bases and J gave up 9 bases; unmatched junction bases: 14. The DNA for the CDR3 is TGCAGTGCCATCAAAGGACTAGCGGGAGAGGTCGGTGAGCAGTTCTTC. Its translation is CSAIKGLAGEVGEQFF.